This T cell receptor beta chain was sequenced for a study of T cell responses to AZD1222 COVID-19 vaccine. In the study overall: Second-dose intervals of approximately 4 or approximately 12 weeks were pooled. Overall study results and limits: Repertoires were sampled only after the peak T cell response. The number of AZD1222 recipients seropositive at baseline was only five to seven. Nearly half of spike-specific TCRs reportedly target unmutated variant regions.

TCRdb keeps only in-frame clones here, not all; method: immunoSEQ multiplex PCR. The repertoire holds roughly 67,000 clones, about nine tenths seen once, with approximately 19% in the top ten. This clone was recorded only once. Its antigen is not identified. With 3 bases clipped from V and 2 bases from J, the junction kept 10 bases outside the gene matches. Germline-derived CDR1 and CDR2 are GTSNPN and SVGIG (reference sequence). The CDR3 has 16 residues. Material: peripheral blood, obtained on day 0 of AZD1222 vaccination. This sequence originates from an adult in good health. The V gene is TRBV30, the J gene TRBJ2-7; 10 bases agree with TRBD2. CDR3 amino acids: CAWRQSKLAGTYEQYF. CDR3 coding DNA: TGTGCCTGGAGACAGAGTAAACTAGCGGGAACCTACGAGCAGTACTTC.